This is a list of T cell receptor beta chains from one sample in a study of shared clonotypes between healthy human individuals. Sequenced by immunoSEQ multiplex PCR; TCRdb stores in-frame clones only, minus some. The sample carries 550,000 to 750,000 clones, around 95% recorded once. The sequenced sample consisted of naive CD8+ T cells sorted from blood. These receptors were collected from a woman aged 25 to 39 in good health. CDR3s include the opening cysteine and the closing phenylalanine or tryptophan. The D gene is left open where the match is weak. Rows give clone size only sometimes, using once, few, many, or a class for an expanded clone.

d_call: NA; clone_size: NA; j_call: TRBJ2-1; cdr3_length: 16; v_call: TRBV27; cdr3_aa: CASSFSISGAANEQFF; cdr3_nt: TGTGCCAGCAGTTTTTCTATATCGGGAGCGGCCAATGAGCAGTTCTTC
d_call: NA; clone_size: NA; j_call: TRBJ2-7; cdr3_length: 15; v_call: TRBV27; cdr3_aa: CASRGWRARRWEQYF; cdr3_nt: TGTGCCAGCAGAGGATGGCGGGCTCGACGGTGGGAGCAGTACTTC
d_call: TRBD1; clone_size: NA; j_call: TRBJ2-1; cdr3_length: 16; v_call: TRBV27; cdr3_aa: CASSPLGTGEYNEQFF; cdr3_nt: TGTGCCAGCAGTCCCCTGGGGACAGGAGAGTACAATGAGCAGTTCTTC
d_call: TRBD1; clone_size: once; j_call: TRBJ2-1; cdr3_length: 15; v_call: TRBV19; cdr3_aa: CASSMDRGLGNEQFF; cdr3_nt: TGTGCCAGTAGTATGGACAGGGGCCTTGGCAATGAGCAGTTCTTC
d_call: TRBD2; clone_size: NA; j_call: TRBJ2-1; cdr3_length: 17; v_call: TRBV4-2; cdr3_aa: CASSQEGRGSSYNEQFF; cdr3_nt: TGTGCCAGCAGCCAAGAGGGGCGGGGGAGCTCCTACAATGAGCAGTTCTTC
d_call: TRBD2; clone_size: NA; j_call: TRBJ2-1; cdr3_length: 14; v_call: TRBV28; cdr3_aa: CASTTYGGVVEQFF; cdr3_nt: TGTGCCAGCACGACCTACGGGGGGGTCGTTGAGCAGTTCTTC
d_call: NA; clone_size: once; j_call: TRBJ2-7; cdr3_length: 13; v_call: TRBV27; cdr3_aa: CASSLMGSHEQYF; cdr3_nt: TGTGCCAGCAGTTTAATGGGGTCGCACGAGCAGTACTTC
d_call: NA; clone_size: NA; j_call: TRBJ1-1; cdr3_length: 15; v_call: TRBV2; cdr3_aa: CASSVTWTDRTEAFF; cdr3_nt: TGTGCCAGCAGTGTAACTTGGACAGATCGAACTGAAGCTTTCTTT
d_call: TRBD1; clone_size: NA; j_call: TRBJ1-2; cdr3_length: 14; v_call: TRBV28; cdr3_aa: CASEQGYDAYGYTF; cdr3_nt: TGTGCCAGCGAACAGGGGTACGATGCCTATGGCTACACCTTC
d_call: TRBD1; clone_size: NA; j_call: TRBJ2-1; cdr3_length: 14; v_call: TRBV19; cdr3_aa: CASSLDRGQYEQFF; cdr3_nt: TGTGCCAGTAGTTTGGACAGGGGGCAGTATGAGCAGTTCTTC
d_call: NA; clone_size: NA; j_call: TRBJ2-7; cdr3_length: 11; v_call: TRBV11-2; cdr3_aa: CASSSPGEQYF; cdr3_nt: TGTGCCAGCAGCTCCCCAGGGGAACAGTACTTC
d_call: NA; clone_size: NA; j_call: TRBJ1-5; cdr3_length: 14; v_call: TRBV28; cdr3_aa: CASSFGQLSQPQHF; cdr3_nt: TGTGCCAGCAGTTTTGGTCAATTGAGTCAGCCCCAGCATTTT
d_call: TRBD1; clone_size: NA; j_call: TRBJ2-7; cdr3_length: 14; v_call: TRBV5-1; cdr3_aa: CASSQGTGPYEQYF; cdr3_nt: TGCGCCAGCAGCCAAGGGACAGGACCCTACGAGCAGTACTTC
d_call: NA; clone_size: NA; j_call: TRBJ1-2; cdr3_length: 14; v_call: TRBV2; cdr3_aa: CASSEGGPGASYTF; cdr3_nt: TGTGCCAGCAGTGAAGGCGGGCCGGGGGCGAGCTACACCTTC
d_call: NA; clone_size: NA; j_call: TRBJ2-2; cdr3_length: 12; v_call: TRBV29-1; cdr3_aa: CSVEERPGELFF; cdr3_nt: TGCAGCGTTGAGGAGAGGCCCGGGGAGCTGTTTTTT
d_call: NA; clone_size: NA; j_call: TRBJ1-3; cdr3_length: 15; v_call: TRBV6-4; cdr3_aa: CASSRRRRSGNTIYF; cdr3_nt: TGTGCCAGCAGCCGCCGCCGGCGCTCTGGAAACACCATATATTTT